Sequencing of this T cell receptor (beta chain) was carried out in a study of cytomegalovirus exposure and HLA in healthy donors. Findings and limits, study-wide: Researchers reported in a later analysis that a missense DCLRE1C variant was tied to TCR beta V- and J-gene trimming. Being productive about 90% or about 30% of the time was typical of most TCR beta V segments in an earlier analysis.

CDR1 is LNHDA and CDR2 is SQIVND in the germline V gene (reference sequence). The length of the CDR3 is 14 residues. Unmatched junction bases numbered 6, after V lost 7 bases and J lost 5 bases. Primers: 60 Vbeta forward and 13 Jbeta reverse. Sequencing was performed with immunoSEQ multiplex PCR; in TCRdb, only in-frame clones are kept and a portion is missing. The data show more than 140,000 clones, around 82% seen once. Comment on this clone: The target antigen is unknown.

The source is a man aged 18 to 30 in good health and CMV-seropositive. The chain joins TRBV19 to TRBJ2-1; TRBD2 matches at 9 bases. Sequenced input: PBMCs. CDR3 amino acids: CASTISGSHNEQFF. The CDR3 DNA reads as TGTGCCAGTACGATTAGCGGGAGCCACAATGAGCAGTTCTTC.